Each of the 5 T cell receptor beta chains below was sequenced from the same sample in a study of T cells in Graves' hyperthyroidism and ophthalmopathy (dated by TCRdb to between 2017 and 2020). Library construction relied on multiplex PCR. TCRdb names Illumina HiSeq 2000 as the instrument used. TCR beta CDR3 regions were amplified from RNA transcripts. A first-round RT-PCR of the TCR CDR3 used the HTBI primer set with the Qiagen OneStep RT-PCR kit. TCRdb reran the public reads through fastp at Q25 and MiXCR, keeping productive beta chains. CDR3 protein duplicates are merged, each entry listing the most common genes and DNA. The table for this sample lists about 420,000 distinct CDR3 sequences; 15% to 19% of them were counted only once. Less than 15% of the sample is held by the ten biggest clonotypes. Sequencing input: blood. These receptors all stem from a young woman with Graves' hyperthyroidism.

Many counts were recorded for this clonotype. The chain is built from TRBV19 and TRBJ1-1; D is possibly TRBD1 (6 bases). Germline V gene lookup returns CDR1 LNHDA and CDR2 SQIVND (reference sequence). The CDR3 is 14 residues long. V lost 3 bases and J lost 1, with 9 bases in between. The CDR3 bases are TGTGCCAGTAGTATTGCAGGGGCGAACACTGAAGCTTTCTTT. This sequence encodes CASSIAGANTEAFF.

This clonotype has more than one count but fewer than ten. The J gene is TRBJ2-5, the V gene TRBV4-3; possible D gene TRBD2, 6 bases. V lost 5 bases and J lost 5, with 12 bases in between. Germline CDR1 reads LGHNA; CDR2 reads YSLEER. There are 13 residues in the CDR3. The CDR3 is CASSWAGSETQYF. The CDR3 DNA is TGCGCCAGCAGCTGGGCGGGGAGTGAGACCCAGTACTTC.

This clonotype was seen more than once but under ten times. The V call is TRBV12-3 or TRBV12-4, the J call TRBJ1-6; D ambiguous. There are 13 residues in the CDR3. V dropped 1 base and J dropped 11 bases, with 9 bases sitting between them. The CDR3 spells CASSLGWRAPLHF. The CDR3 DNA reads TGTGCCAGCAGTTTAGGTTGGAGGGCACCCCTCCACTTT.

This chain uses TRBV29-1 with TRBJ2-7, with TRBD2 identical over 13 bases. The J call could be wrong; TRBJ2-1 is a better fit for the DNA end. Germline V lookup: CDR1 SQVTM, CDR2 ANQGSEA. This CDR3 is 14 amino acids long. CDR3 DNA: TGCAGCGTCACCACTAGCGGGGGGGCCTACGAGCAGTTCTTC. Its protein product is CSVTTSGGAYEQFF.

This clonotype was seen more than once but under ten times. As DNA, the CDR3 is TGTGCCAGCAGTTTCAGGGAATACCCCTACGAGCAGTACTTC. It is translated as CASSFREYPYEQYF. The V gene is TRBV28, the J gene TRBJ2-7; a weak D match, TRBD1 (5 bases). The CDR3 length is 14 residues. With 3 bases removed from V and 2 bases from J, the gap between germline ends came to 11 bases. Germline V gene sequence: CDR1 MDHEN, CDR2 SYDVKM. Based on the CDR3 plus reference TRBV28 and TRBJ2-7, the full variable domain is DVKVTQSSRYLVKRTGEKVFLECVQDMDHENMFWYRQDPGLGLRLIYFSYDVKMKEKGDIPEGYSVSREKKERFSLILESASTNQTSMYLCASSFREYPYEQYFGPGTRLTVT.